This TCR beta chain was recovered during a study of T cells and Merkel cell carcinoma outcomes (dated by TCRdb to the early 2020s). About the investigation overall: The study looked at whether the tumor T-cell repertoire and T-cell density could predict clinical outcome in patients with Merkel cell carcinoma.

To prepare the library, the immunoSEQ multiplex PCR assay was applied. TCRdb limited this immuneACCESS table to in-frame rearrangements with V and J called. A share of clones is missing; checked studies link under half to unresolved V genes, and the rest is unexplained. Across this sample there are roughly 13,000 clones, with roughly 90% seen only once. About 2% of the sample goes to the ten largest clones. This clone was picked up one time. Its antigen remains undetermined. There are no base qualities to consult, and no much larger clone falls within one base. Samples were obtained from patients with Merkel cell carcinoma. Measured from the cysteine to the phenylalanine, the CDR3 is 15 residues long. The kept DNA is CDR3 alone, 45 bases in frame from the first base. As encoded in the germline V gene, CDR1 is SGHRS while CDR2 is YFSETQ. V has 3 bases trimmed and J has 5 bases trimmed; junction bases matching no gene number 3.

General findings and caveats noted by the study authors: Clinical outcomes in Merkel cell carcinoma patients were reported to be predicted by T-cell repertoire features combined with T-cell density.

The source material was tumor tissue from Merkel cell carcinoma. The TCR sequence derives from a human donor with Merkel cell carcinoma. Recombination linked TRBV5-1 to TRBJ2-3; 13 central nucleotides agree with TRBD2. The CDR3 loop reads CASSSRLAGGDTQYF. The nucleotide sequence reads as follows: TGCGCCAGCAGCTCTAGACTAGCGGGGGGAGATACGCAGTATTTT.